This T cell receptor beta chain originates from a study of T cell changes during pregnancy in multiple sclerosis (dated by TCRdb to the late 2010s). A note on the overall study: The study looked at changes in the T cell repertoire across pregnancy in women with multiple sclerosis.

Taken from the germline V gene, the CDR1 and CDR2 loops are WSHSY and SAAADI. From the cysteine up to the phenylalanine, the CDR3 has a length of 14 residues. Left in the record is the CDR3 DNA by itself, 42 bases read in frame from the first base. V and J are truncated by 2 bases and 9 bases respectively, leaving an intervening sequence of 14 bases. Libraries were constructed by the immunoSEQ multiplex PCR assay. The source is immuneACCESS, and TCRdb retained only in-frame sequences with V and J called. Part of the clones is not carried over; for the studies checked, unresolved V genes explain less than half of this, and the remainder is unexplained. The sample table contains 55,000 to 75,000 clones; only one count was recorded for roughly 91% of them. About 2.3% of the sample rests with the top ten. Turning to this clone: Its antigen is still unknown. It has no much larger one-base neighbor in the sample; base qualities were not kept.

Sequences were derived from peripheral blood, sampled in the third trimester of pregnancy. The clonotype comes from a female donor in good health, enrolled as a control in a pregnancy study. The rearrangement joined TRBV10-2 to TRBJ1-5; the D gene is perhaps TRBD1, from 5 matching bases. The DNA reads as follows: TGCGCCAGCAGTGAGGCCGGGGGAGGGTCGCCCCAGCATTTT. This gives the protein CASSEAGGGSPQHF.